The sequence of this TCR beta chain was determined in a study of T cell repertoires in cytomegalovirus infection. About the study: Matching HLA type and CMV infection were both indicated by public TCR beta signatures.

In this sample, this clonotype turned up many times. No antigen is known for it. General study results and limits: Predominance within the ex vivo response was attributable to HLA-C-restricted CMV-specific TCR beta clonotypes.

The CDR3 runs to 12 residues. CDR1 is DFQATT, CDR2 SNEGSKA, per germline (reference sequence). The V gene lost 0 bases and the J gene lost 6 bases, with 8 bases spanning the gap. TCRdb independently ran MiXCR on the reads; one entry per CDR3 protein. The sample consists of about 680,000 distinct CDR3 sequences, less than 25% of them appearing once. The source of this sequence is a human donor in good health (CMV status not recorded). Some clones in this sample may be carry-over from other donors' samples. Input material: CD8+ T cells from PBMCs. The chain employs TRBV20-1 and TRBJ1-1; D gene uncertain. CDR3 loop: CSARDIVAEAFF. CDR3 sequence (DNA): TGCAGTGCTAGAGATATCGTGGCTGAAGCTTTCTTT.